This TCR beta chain emerged from a study of circulating CD8 cells and anti-PD-1 response in melanoma. For the study at large: Treatment was intravenous nivolumab at 3 mg/kg every 2 weeks.

Each library started from roughly 15 ng of total RNA using the QIAseq Immune Repertoire TCR panel. TCRdb reprocessed the reads via MiXCR and lists one record per CDR3 protein. The sample carries around 1,000 distinct CDR3 sequences, roughly 9% recorded once. Study-level points and caveats: Experiments were generally run without replicates.

Live CD3+CD8+TCRalphabeta+ cells were sorted into four subsets by PD-1 and/or TIGIT. By sample share, this clonotype is large. Its matching antigen is unknown. The germline gives CDR1 ENHRY, CDR2 SYGVKD. This CDR3 contains 16 residues. Trimming removed 6 bases from V and 0 bases from J, with 14 bases in between. The sequences come from CD8+ T cells from PBMCs, collected at baseline or after one month of anti-PD-1 therapy (not recorded which). This chain links TRBV10-3 with TRBJ2-2; no clear D. The TCR comes from a human donor with melanoma. This chain's CDR3 is CAISLDPISNTGELFF. CDR3 DNA: TGTGCCATCAGCTTGGACCCAATTTCGAACACCGGGGAGCTGTTTTTT.